The clone carrying this T cell receptor (beta chain) was observed a single time. The sample is drawn from a study of blood T cell repertoires in COVID-19. The overall study: Specimens from acute and convalescent COVID-19 originated in the United States, Italy and Spain. T cells, B-cell-depleted T cells, or PBMCs supplied cDNA or gDNA.

The CDR3 length is 15 residues. The ends lost 4 bases at V and 7 bases at J; junction bases unmatched: 10. Germline loops: CDR1 SGHDT, CDR2 YYEEEE. As handled by the study authors: How many nucleated cells were present was estimated from reference gene primer amplification. The table came from immunoSEQ multiplex PCR; TCRdb's copy has only in-frame clones and leaves some out. V and J calls and clone size are those listed in that table; D and trimming were worked out from the DNA. The sample yields 200,000 to 250,000 clones, approximately 89% seen once. Sequenced: peripheral blood. The clonotype originates from a woman aged 60-75 years who had recovered from COVID-19. The chain recombines TRBV5-6 with TRBJ1-2, with TRBD1 matching 10 bases. CDR3 in DNA: TGTGCCAGCAGCGCGAGACAGGGGGCTTTCGGTGGCTACACCTTC. This encodes CASSARQGAFGGYTF.